The 3 T cell receptor beta chains listed next were all sequenced from one sample in a study of CD8 T cells in Susac syndrome. A quantity of about 0.45 to 1 ug RNA underwent reverse transcription using random hexamers. TCRdb re-called the immunoSEQ multiplex PCR reads with MiXCR, one entry per CDR3 protein. Of about 430,000 distinct CDR3 sequences in the sample, 75% to 90% were seen once. Sequencing was done on a sample of CD8+ T cells from PBMCs. These receptors all stem from a human donor with multiple sclerosis.

Written as DNA, the CDR3 is TGTGCCAGCAGTTTATTTACTGAAGCTTTCTTT. It specifies CASSLFTEAFF. The chain has TRBV28 and TRBJ1-1; D not resolved. CDR3 length: 11 residues. The germline CDR1 and CDR2 sequences are MDHEN and SYDVKM. V lost 1 base and J lost 5, with 2 bases in between.

The V call is TRBV6-5, the J call TRBJ1-2; tentative D call: TRBD1 (6 bases). The CDR3 length is 11 residues. Looked up from germline, CDR1 is MNHEY and CDR2 is SVGAGI. V was pared by 10 bases and J by 7 bases, with 13 bases between. The CDR3 DNA reads TGTGCCACGGTGGGGGCGCCTGGCTACACCTTC. Its translation: CATVGAPGYTF.

The chain couples TRBV5-4 to TRBJ2-5, with D unresolved. This CDR3 region has 13 residues. Germline V gives CDR1 SGHNT, CDR2 YYREEE (reference sequence). The V gene lost 0 bases and the J gene lost 1 base, with 4 bases spanning the gap. This CDR3 is CASSLEVQETQYF. The CDR3, as DNA: TGTGCCAGCAGCTTGGAAGTCCAAGAGACCCAGTACTTC.